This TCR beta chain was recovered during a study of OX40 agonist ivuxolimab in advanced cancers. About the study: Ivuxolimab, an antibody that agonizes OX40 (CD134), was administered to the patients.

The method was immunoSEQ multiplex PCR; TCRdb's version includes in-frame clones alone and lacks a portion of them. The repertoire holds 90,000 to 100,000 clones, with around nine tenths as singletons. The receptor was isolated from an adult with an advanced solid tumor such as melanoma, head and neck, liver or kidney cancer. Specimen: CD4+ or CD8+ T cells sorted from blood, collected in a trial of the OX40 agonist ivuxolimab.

CDR3 in amino acids: CASSLAGGPGGNEQFF. DNA for the CDR3: TGTGCCAGCAGTTTAGCGGGAGGGCCGGGGGGCAATGAGCAGTTCTTC. The rearrangement joins TRBV28 to TRBJ2-1, with 9 bases identical to TRBD2. The V gene's germline CDR1 is MDHEN and CDR2 SYDVKM. J gave up 6 bases and V 2 bases, and 8 bases lay outside the gene matches. The CDR3 extends over 16 amino acids.